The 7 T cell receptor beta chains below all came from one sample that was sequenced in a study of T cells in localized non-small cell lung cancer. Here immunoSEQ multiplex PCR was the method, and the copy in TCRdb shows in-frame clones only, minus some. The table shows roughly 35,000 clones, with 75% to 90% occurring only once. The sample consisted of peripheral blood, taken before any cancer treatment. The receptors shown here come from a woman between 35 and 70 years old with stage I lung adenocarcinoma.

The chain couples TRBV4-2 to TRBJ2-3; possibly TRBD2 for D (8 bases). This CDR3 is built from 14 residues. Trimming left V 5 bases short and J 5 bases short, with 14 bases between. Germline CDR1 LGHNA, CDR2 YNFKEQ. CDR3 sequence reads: CASSLAGQLDTQYF. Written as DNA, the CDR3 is TGTGCCAGCAGCTTAGCGGGACAGCTAGATACGCAGTATTTT.

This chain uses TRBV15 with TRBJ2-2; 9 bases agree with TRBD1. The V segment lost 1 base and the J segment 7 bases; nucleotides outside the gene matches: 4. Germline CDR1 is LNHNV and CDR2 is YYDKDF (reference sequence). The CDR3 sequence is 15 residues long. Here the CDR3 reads CATSRGGQGSGELFF. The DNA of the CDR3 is TGTGCCACCAGCAGAGGTGGACAGGGGAGCGGGGAGCTGTTTTTT. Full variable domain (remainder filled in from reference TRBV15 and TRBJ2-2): DAMVIQNPRYQVTQFGKPVTLSCSQTLNHNVMYWYQQKSSQAPKLLFHYYDKDFNNEADTPDNFQSRRPNTSFCFLDIRSPGLGDTAMYLCATSRGGQGSGELFFGEGSRLTVL.

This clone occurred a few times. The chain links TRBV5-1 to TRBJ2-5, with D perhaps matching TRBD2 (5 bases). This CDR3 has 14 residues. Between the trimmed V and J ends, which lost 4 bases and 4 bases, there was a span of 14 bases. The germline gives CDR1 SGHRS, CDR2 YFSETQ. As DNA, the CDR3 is TGCGCCAGCAGCGGGCGAGGGCGTTTAGAGACCCAGTACTTC. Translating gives CASSGRGRLETQYF.

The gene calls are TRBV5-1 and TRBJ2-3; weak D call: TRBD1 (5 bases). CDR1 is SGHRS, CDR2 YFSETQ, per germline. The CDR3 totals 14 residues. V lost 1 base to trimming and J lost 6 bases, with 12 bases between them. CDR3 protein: CASSLRGFTDTQYF. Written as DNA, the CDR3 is TGCGCCAGCAGCTTGAGGGGATTTACGGATACGCAGTATTTT.

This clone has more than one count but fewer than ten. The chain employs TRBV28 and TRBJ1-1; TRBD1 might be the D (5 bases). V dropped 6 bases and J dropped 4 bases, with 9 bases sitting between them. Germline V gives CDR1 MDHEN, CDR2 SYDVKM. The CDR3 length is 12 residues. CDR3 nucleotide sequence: TGTGCCAGCAGATCAGACAGCACTGAAGCTTTCTTT. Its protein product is CASRSDSTEAFF.

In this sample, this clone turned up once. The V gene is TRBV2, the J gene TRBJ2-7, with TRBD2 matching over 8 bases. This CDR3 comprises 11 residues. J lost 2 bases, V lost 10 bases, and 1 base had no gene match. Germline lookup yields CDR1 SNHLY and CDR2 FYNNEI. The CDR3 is CATGGAYEQYF. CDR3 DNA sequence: TGTGCCACCGGGGGGGCCTACGAGCAGTACTTC.

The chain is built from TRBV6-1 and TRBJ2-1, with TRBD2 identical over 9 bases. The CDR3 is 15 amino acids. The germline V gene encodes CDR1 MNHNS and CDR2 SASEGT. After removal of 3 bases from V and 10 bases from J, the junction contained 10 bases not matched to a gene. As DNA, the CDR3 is TGTGCCAGCAGTGATATGCTAGCGGGAATCGGGGAGCAGTTCTTC. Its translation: CASSDMLAGIGEQFF.